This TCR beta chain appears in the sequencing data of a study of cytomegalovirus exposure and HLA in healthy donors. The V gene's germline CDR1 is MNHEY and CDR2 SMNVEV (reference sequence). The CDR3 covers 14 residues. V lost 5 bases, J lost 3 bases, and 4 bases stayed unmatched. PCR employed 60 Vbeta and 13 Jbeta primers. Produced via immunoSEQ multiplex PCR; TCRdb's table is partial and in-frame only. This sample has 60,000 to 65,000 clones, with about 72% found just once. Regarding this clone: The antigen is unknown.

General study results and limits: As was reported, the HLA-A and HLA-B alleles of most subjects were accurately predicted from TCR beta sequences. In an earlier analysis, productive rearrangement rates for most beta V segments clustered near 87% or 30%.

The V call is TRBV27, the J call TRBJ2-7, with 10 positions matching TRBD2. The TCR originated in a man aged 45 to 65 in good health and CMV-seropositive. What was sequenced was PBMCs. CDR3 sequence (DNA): TGTGCCAGCAGTCCCGGACTAGCGGTCTACGAGCAGTACTTC. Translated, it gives CASSPGLAVYEQYF.